The 18 T cell receptor beta chains below come from one sample, sequenced in a study of cytomegalovirus exposure and HLA in healthy donors. The primer mix had 60 Vbeta and 13 Jbeta primers. The table came from immunoSEQ multiplex PCR; TCRdb's copy has only in-frame clones and leaves some out. This table lists 150,000 to 200,000 clones. Sequencing was performed on PBMCs. These receptors all come from a woman aged 18 to 35 in good health and CMV-seropositive.

The chain has TRBV6-6 and TRBJ2-1; weak D call: TRBD1 (5 bases). CDR3 size: 14 residues. Looked up from germline, CDR1 is MNHNY and CDR2 is SVGAGI (reference sequence). V was cut by 7 bases and J by 2 bases, with 12 bases left in between. The CDR3 region is CASKFPDTYNEQFF. CDR3 sequence (DNA): TGTGCCAGCAAGTTTCCGGACACCTACAATGAGCAGTTCTTC.

The chain carries TRBV18 and TRBJ2-5; D uncertain. V lost 5 bases, J lost 3 bases, and 7 bases lay in between. The germline CDR1 and CDR2 sequences are KGHSH and LQKENI. The CDR3 contains 12 residues. CDR3 nucleotides: TGTGCCAGCTCATCAAATGAAGAGACCCAGTACTTC. Encoded protein: CASSSNEETQYF.

The J gene is TRBJ2-1, the V gene TRBV6-6; 8 positions agree with TRBD2. J lost 0 bases, V lost 5 bases, and 3 bases had no gene match. The CDR3 is 15 amino acids. Germline values: CDR1 MNHNY, CDR2 SVGAGI (reference sequence). The CDR3 region has the DNA TGTGCCAGCAGTCGGAGCGGGAGCTCCTACAATGAGCAGTTCTTC. It encodes CASSRSGSSYNEQFF.

The V gene is TRBV9, the J gene TRBJ2-1; 10 nucleotides match TRBD2. This CDR3 is built from 15 residues. V gave up 0 bases and J gave up 8 bases; unmatched junction bases: 5. Per the germline V gene, CDR1 is SGDLS and CDR2 is YYNGEE. DNA for the CDR3: TGTGCCAGCAGCGTAGTCCTAGCGGGAGTCGATGAGCAGTTCTTC. As protein: CASSVVLAGVDEQFF.

In regard to this clone: The junction does not match germline at one end; this may be a read error. In the same sample, other DNA sequences code for this CDR3. The chain uses TRBV6-1 and TRBJ2-1, with D hard to call. From germline, CDR1 is MNHNS and CDR2 SASEGT. The CDR3 spans 14 residues. The CDR3 bases are TGCGCCAGCAGTGACCAGTACTACCGAGTCGAGCAGTTCTTC. Its translation: CASSDQYYRVEQFF.

The chain joins TRBV5-1 to TRBJ2-1; D gene unclear. CDR3 length: 15 amino acids. V lost 0 bases and J 0 bases, leaving 7 bases between the germline ends. Germline CDR1 SGHRS, CDR2 YFSETQ. CDR3 DNA sequence: TGCGCCAGCAGCTTGGTTCCAGGCTCCTACAATGAGCAGTTCTTC. Protein sequence: CASSLVPGSYNEQFF.

The rearrangement joins TRBV11-2 to TRBJ2-1; TRBD1 might be the D (5 bases). The CDR3 is made up of 16 amino acids. V lost 0 bases and J lost 2, with 11 bases in between. The V gene's germline CDR1 is SGHAT and CDR2 FQNNGV. This CDR3 is CASSLDGAGTYNEQFF. As DNA, the CDR3 is TGTGCCAGCAGCTTAGATGGAGCAGGGACCTACAATGAGCAGTTCTTC.

The rearrangement links TRBV4-1 to TRBJ2-1; D uncertain. V lost 0 bases and J 7 bases, leaving 13 bases between the germline ends. The germline gives CDR1 MGHRA, CDR2 YSYEKL. This CDR3 is built from 15 residues. Here the CDR3 reads CASSQDLVISNEQFF. CDR3 bases: TGCGCCAGCAGCCAAGATCTAGTTATCTCGAATGAGCAGTTCTTC.

The chain has TRBV19 and TRBJ1-1; TRBD1 agrees at 7 bases. The J segment lost 1 base and the V segment lost 8 bases, leaving 1 base of the junction unmatched. CDR1 is LNHDA and CDR2 is SQIVND in the germline V gene (reference sequence). The CDR3 extends over 12 amino acids. In nucleotides, the CDR3 is TGTGCCAGTCGGACAGGGAACACTGAAGCTTTCTTT. Amino acid sequence: CASRTGNTEAFF.

V usage is TRBV29-1 and J usage is TRBJ1-2, with 7 bases matching TRBD1. In germline, CDR1 is SQVTM, CDR2 ANQGSEA. The CDR3 is made up of 13 amino acids. The V and J ends lost 3 bases and 5 bases, in that order; junction bases with no gene match: 6. The CDR3 nucleotides read TGCAGCGTTGAGAGGAACAGGGGATATGGCTACACCTTC. Translating it yields CSVERNRGYGYTF.

The chain links TRBV7-9 to TRBJ2-5, with a tentative D call TRBD1 (6 bases). The DNA matches TRBJ2-7 better at its end, which makes the J call doubtful. This CDR3 comprises 14 residues. Germline V gives CDR1 SEHNR, CDR2 FQNEAQ (reference sequence). CDR3 nucleotide sequence: TGTGCCAGCAGCACTATGCAGGGGCAGAACGAGCAGTACTTC. Translated: CASSTMQGQNEQYF.

V usage is TRBV6-1 and J usage is TRBJ1-3; no clear D gene. Trimming stripped 5 bases from V and 0 bases from J, with 8 bases between. The CDR3 runs 14 residues. Looked up from germline, CDR1 is MNHNS and CDR2 is SASEGT. The CDR3 sequence: CASSHTDSGNTIYF. Written as DNA, the CDR3 is TGTGCCAGCAGTCACACCGACTCTGGAAACACCATATATTTT.

This chain uses TRBV5-6 with TRBJ2-6; D unresolved. V was shortened by 2 bases and J by 5 bases, with 14 bases between the two germline ends. Per germline, CDR1 SGHDT and CDR2 YYEEEE. This CDR3 contains 16 residues. The CDR3 loop is CASSFGRGRWANVLTF. CDR3 nucleotide sequence: TGTGCCAGCAGCTTTGGCAGAGGCCGGTGGGCCAACGTCCTGACTTTC.

This chain connects TRBV2 to TRBJ2-7; 7 bases are a match to TRBD1. V lost 6 bases, J lost 3 bases, and 8 bases stayed unmatched. CDR3 length equals 14 residues. The germline V gene encodes CDR1 SNHLY and CDR2 FYNNEI. The DNA of the CDR3 is TGTGCCAGCAGCCCCGGGACAGAAAACTACGAGCAGTACTTC. It yields the protein CASSPGTENYEQYF.

The chain employs TRBV7-9 and TRBJ1-1, with D possibly matching TRBD1 (5 bases). CDR3 length: 14 amino acids. V was clipped by 8 bases and J by 1 base, with 14 bases between them. CDR1 is SEHNR, CDR2 FQNEAQ, per germline (reference sequence). Here the CDR3 reads CASRERDRNTEAFF. In DNA form, the CDR3 reads TGTGCCAGCCGCGAACGTGACAGGAACACTGAAGCTTTCTTT.

This chain links TRBV2 with TRBJ1-6; D is undetermined. The CDR3 is made up of 16 amino acids. In germline, CDR1 is SNHLY, CDR2 FYNNEI. Trimming cost V 4 bases and J 0 bases, with 10 bases left between them. The CDR3 region is CASSGQASSYNSPLHF. CDR3 in DNA: TGTGCCAGCAGTGGCCAGGCGAGCTCCTATAATTCACCCCTCCACTTT.

The chain uses TRBV11-2 and TRBJ1-1; 8 bases are a match to TRBD1. Germline CDR1 SGHAT, CDR2 FQNNGV. V lost 4 bases to trimming and J lost 7 bases; unmatched junction nucleotides: 8. The length of the CDR3 is 14 residues. CDR3 sequence: CASSSIRGRDEAFF. In DNA, the CDR3 is TGTGCCAGCAGCTCCATCAGGGGGCGGGATGAAGCTTTCTTT.

Note on this clone: The identical CDR3 is also encoded by other nucleotide sequences in the sample. The V call is TRBV20-1, the J call TRBJ2-7; possibly TRBD1 for D (5 bases). Germline loops: CDR1 DFQATT, CDR2 SNEGSKA (reference sequence). This CDR3 is built from 11 residues. Trimming removed 2 bases at V and 3 bases at J, with 5 bases between. The CDR3 bases are TGCAGTGCTAGACAGGGCTACGAGCAGTACTTC. Its protein product is CSARQGYEQYF.